This TCR beta chain comes out of a study of T cell changes during pregnancy in multiple sclerosis. Measured with immunoSEQ multiplex PCR; TCRdb has only the in-frame clones, and not every one. The table records tens of thousands of clones, roughly 90% of them present only once. From germline, CDR1 is MDHEN and CDR2 SYDVKM. This CDR3 is built from 18 residues. J lost 3 bases, V lost 4 bases, and 15 bases had no gene match. V gene TRBV28 combines with J gene TRBJ2-1, with TRBD1 identical over 7 bases. This sample comprised CD4+ T cells from peripheral blood mononuclear cells, obtained in the third trimester of pregnancy. This clonotype was sampled from a female donor with multiple sclerosis, enrolled in a pregnancy study. CDR3 coding DNA: TGTGCCAGCAGTTCACTCCAGGGGGTAATACCGAACTACAATGAGCAGTTCTTC. This sequence encodes CASSSLQGVIPNYNEQFF.